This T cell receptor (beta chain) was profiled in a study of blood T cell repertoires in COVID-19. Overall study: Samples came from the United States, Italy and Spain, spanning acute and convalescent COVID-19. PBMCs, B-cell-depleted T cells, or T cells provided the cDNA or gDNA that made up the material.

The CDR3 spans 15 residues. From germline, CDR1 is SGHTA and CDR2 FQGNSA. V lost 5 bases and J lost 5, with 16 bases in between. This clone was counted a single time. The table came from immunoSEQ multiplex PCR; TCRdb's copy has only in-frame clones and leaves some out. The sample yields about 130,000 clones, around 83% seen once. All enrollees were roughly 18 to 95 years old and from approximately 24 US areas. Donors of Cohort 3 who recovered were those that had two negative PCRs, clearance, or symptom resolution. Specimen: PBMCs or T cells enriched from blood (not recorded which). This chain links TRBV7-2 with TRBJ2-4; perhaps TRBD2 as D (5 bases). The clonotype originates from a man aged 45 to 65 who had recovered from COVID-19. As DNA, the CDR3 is TGTGCCAGCAGCGTCAATCGGGGAAATCAAAACATTCAGTACTTC. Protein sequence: CASSVNRGNQNIQYF. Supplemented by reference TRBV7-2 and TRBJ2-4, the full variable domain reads GAGVSQSPSNKVTEKGKDVELRCDPISGHTALYWYRQSLGQGLEFLIYFQGNSAPDKSGLPSDRFSAERTGGSVSTLTIQRTQQEDSAVYLCASSVNRGNQNIQYFGAGTRLSVL.